These 32 T cell receptor beta chains originate from one sample sequenced in a study of T cells in tuberculosis. Repertoires were generated with immunoSEQ multiplex PCR, while TCRdb's copy carries only in-frame clones and drops some. The sample records fewer than 40,000 clones, nearly 97% being singletons. Input material: PBMCs. The receptors derive from a donor under 30 with latent tuberculosis or without tuberculosis infection.

The gene calls are TRBV9 and TRBJ2-1; D unclear. Germline CDR1 reads SGDLS; CDR2 reads YYNGEE. The CDR3 is made up of 15 amino acids. The V gene lost 3 bases and the J gene lost 0 bases, with 10 bases spanning the gap. CDR3 coding DNA: TGTGCCAGCAGCGCCCCGCTGAGCTCCTACAATGAGCAGTTCTTC. Translating gives CASSAPLSSYNEQFF.

The chain uses TRBV7-6 and TRBJ1-1, with 9 bases that match TRBD1. The CDR3 has 14 amino acids. Germline loops: CDR1 SGHVS, CDR2 FNYEAQ. J was trimmed by 4 bases and V by 6 bases; bases with no gene match: 6. This chain's CDR3 is CASSSGQGPTEAFF. The CDR3 DNA reads TGTGCCAGCAGTTCGGGACAGGGTCCCACTGAAGCTTTCTTT.

The rearrangement joins TRBV13 to TRBJ1-2; D is perhaps TRBD1 (6 bases). Between the trimmed V and J ends, which lost 4 bases and 6 bases, there was a span of 21 bases. CDR3 length equals 16 residues. Per germline, CDR1 PRHDT and CDR2 FYEKMQ (reference sequence). CDR3 region: CASSWGLVGSGDGYTF. The CDR3 DNA sequence: TGTGCCAGCAGCTGGGGATTAGTCGGGTCAGGGGATGGCTACACCTTC. The variable domain in full, completed from reference TRBV13 and TRBJ1-2, reads AAGVIQSPRHLIKEKRETATLKCYPIPRHDTVYWYQQGPGQDPQFLISFYEKMQSDKGSIPDRFSAQQFSDYHSELNMSSLELGDSALYFCASSWGLVGSGDGYTFGSGTRLTVV.

V is TRBV6-1 and J is TRBJ2-3; D might be TRBD1 (6 bases). The CDR3 is 12 amino acids. Trimming removed 6 bases at V and 14 bases at J, with 18 bases between. In germline, CDR1 is MNHNS, CDR2 SASEGT. The CDR3 region is CASSYLRGRAYF. The CDR3 DNA reads TGTGCCAGCAGCTACCTTAGGGGGAGAGCGTATTTT.

The V call is TRBV6-5, the J call TRBJ2-7; weak D call: TRBD1 (5 bases). V lost 0 bases and J 7 bases, leaving 13 bases between the germline ends. This CDR3 has 14 amino acids. The germline V gene encodes CDR1 MNHEY and CDR2 SVGAGI. CDR3 bases: TGTGCCAGCAGTTACTCAGGCAGGGTGGGGGAGCAGTACTTC. Protein product: CASSYSGRVGEQYF.

This clone occurred once. The J gene is TRBJ1-4, the V gene TRBV2; D unclear. The CDR3 has 17 amino acids. The V and J ends lost 6 bases and 8 bases respectively, with 25 bases between them. CDR1 is SNHLY and CDR2 is FYNNEI in the germline V gene. Here the CDR3 reads CASRDSDQNYPSEKLFF. CDR3 nucleotide sequence: TGTGCCAGCAGAGACTCGGATCAGAATTACCCGAGCGAAAAACTGTTTTTT. The complete variable domain, with remaining parts taken from reference TRBV2 and TRBJ1-4, reads EPEVTQTPSHQVTQMGQEVILRCVPISNHLYFYWYRQILGQKVEFLVSFYNNEISEKSEIFDDQFSVERPDGSNFTLKIRSTKLEDSAMYFCASRDSDQNYPSEKLFFGSGTQLSVL.

This rearrangement joins TRBV7-9 to TRBJ2-5, with a weak D call TRBD2 (6 bases). The V end lost 1 base, the J end lost 1 base, and 7 bases lay between the germline ends. Germline lookup yields CDR1 SEHNR and CDR2 FQNEAQ (reference sequence). The CDR3 has 14 residues. The CDR3 coding sequence is TGTGCCAGCAGCTTAGTCGGGGGCCAAGAGACCCAGTACTTC. Amino acid sequence: CASSLVGGQETQYF.

The chain uses TRBV30 and TRBJ1-2; perhaps TRBD1 as D (5 bases). CDR3 length: 14 amino acids. The V end lost 4 bases, the J end lost 0 bases, and 12 bases lay between the germline ends. The germline gives CDR1 GTSNPN, CDR2 SVGIG (reference sequence). Here the CDR3 DNA reads TGTGCCTGGACCCGACAGAGAGCTAACTATGGCTACACCTTC. This encodes CAWTRQRANYGYTF.

A single count supports this clone. This chain connects TRBV5-6 to TRBJ1-2; 7 bases fit TRBD1. The CDR3 contains 16 residues. Germline CDR1 SGHDT, CDR2 YYEEEE. V dropped 4 bases and J dropped 4; count of bases not matched to a gene: 13. In DNA form, the CDR3 reads TGTGCCAGCAGCCGGCGACAACGGACAGGCGCCTATGGCTACACCTTC. This sequence encodes CASSRRQRTGAYGYTF.

V gene TRBV4-1 combines with J gene TRBJ1-1, with 7 bases that match TRBD1. After removal of 4 bases from V and 5 bases from J, the junction contained 16 bases not matched to a gene. The CDR3 runs 17 residues. Germline loops: CDR1 MGHRA, CDR2 YSYEKL. The CDR3 is CASSPRLDRTAGTEAFF. The CDR3 bases are TGCGCCAGCAGCCCTCGTTTGGACAGGACGGCGGGAACTGAAGCTTTCTTT.

This CDR3 is CASSQEGQGGTEAFF. The CDR3 nucleotides read TGTGCCAGCAGCCAAGAGGGGCAGGGGGGCACTGAAGCTTTCTTT. The genes are TRBV4-2 and TRBJ1-1, with 7 bases that match TRBD1. This CDR3 contains 15 residues. V shed 0 bases, J shed 4 bases, and the junction held 5 bases outside the gene matches. Per germline, CDR1 LGHNA and CDR2 YNFKEQ.

This chain links TRBV6-1 with TRBJ2-7; TRBD1 agrees at 10 bases. In germline, CDR1 is MNHNS, CDR2 SASEGT. V dropped 8 bases and J dropped 2; count of bases not matched to a gene: 6. The CDR3 is 14 residues long. CDR3 nucleotide sequence: TGTGCCAGCCGTCTTGGGACAGGGGCCTACGAGCAGTACTTC. Its translation: CASRLGTGAYEQYF.

The chain has TRBV11-2 and TRBJ2-1; TRBD1 might be the D (6 bases). Germline loops: CDR1 SGHAT, CDR2 FQNNGV. This CDR3 has 13 amino acids. Trimming removed 6 bases at V and 10 bases at J, with 16 bases between. DNA for the CDR3: TGTGCCAGCAGTTATACAGGGTCGGGAGAGCAGTTCTTC. Encoded protein: CASSYTGSGEQFF.

V usage is TRBV14 and J usage is TRBJ2-2; 8 bases line up with TRBD1. CDR1 is SGHDN and CDR2 is FVKESK in the germline V gene. The CDR3 extends over 23 amino acids. Trimming took 4 bases from V and 0 from J; bases not matched to a gene: 25. The CDR3 region has the DNA TGTGCCAGCAGCCGTTTCCCGGGACAGGCTCCTCAGTGGGCTAGTTCGAACACCGGGGAGCTGTTTTTT. It yields the protein CASSRFPGQAPQWASSNTGELFF.

The chain links TRBV27 to TRBJ2-1; the match to TRBD2 covers 11 bases. J gave up 4 bases and V 6 bases, and 11 bases lay outside the gene matches. This CDR3 contains 17 residues. Germline V gene sequence: CDR1 MNHEY, CDR2 SMNVEV (reference sequence). The CDR3 coding sequence is TGTGCCAGCAGAAGTGGGACTAGCGGCCTTCGGTACAATGAGCAGTTCTTC. Its translation is CASRSGTSGLRYNEQFF.

The gene calls are TRBV19 and TRBJ2-1, with 7 nucleotides matching TRBD1. Trimming removed 2 bases from V and 12 bases from J; junction bases left unmatched: 13. Germline V gives CDR1 LNHDA, CDR2 SQIVND (reference sequence). The CDR3 contains 15 residues. CDR3 nucleotide sequence: TGTGCCAGTAGTATATTTTCGGGACAGTTTGATGGGCAGTTCTTC. Its protein is CASSIFSGQFDGQFF.

J is TRBJ1-2 and V is TRBV29-1; a possible D gene is TRBD1 (5 bases). Germline V gene sequence: CDR1 SQVTM, CDR2 ANQGSEA. The CDR3 sequence is 13 residues long. The V gene lost 5 bases and the J gene lost 4 bases, with 14 bases spanning the gap. For the CDR3, the DNA is TGCAGCGTTCGGGTAGGGGCTTCCTATGGCTACACCTTC. It translates to CSVRVGASYGYTF.

This rearrangement joins TRBV5-1 to TRBJ2-3; 8 positions agree with TRBD1. V lost 2 bases, J lost 6 bases, and 11 bases stayed unmatched. The CDR3 is 16 residues long. Germline V gives CDR1 SGHRS, CDR2 YFSETQ. CDR3 region: CASSLYPDRVGDTQYF. The CDR3, as DNA: TGCGCCAGCAGCTTATACCCGGACAGGGTAGGGGATACGCAGTATTTT.

The chain employs TRBV5-4 and TRBJ2-5, with D perhaps TRBD1 (7 bases). CDR3 length: 14 residues. The V end lost 4 bases, the J end lost 2 bases, and 12 bases lay between the germline ends. Germline assignment: CDR1 SGHNT and CDR2 YYREEE (reference sequence). CDR3 loop: CASSLRGQQETQYF. In DNA, the CDR3 is TGTGCCAGCAGCCTGCGGGGACAGCAAGAGACCCAGTACTTC. Drawing the rest from reference TRBV5-4 and TRBJ2-5, the complete variable domain is ETGVTQSPTHLIKTRGQQVTLRCSSQSGHNTVSWYQQALGQGPQFIFQYYREEENGRGNFPPRFSGLQFPNYSSELNVNALELDDSALYLCASSLRGQQETQYFGPGTRLLVL.

This rearrangement joins TRBV5-1 to TRBJ2-3; perhaps TRBD2 as D (5 bases). CDR3 length equals 16 residues. The V gene lost 1 base and the J gene lost 3 bases, with 15 bases spanning the gap. CDR1 is SGHRS, CDR2 YFSETQ, per germline. CDR3 in DNA: TGCGCCAGCAGCTTGCGAACGGGGAGAGGGACAGATACGCAGTATTTT. Amino acid sequence: CASSLRTGRGTDTQYF.

The chain recombines TRBV10-1 with TRBJ2-7; no clear D gene. The V end was cut by 0 bases, the J end by 9 bases, with 21 bases between. The CDR3 is 16 amino acids. Germline-derived CDR1 and CDR2 are WNHNN and SYGVQD (reference sequence). The CDR3 loop reads CASSESVGSRPDGQYF. The CDR3 nucleotides are TGCGCCAGCAGTGAGTCGGTGGGCTCAAGGCCCGACGGGCAGTACTTC.

This clone was found once. This chain uses TRBV6-5 with TRBJ1-2, with D perhaps TRBD1 (6 bases). Germline loops: CDR1 MNHEY, CDR2 SVGAGI. CDR3 size: 13 residues. CDR3: CGSGTGTSYGYTF. The CDR3, as DNA: TGTGGATCCGGTACAGGGACCTCCTATGGCTACACCTTC.

The chain has TRBV5-6 and TRBJ1-1; no definite D call. Germline CDR1 is SGHDT and CDR2 is YYEEEE. This CDR3 comprises 16 residues. V lost 4 bases to trimming and J lost 0 bases, with 16 bases between them. CDR3 sequence: CASSPRRLHLNTEAFF. CDR3 DNA sequence: TGTGCCAGCAGCCCGAGGAGACTCCACCTGAACACTGAAGCTTTCTTT. Full variable domain (rest looked up from reference TRBV5-6 and TRBJ1-1): DAGVTQSPTHLIKTRGQQVTLRCSPKSGHDTVSWYQQALGQGPQFIFQYYEEEERQRGNFPDRFSGHQFPNYSSELNVNALLLGDSALYLCASSPRRLHLNTEAFFGQGTRLTVV.

The chain employs TRBV5-1 and TRBJ2-1; 11 bases agree with TRBD2. Germline assignment: CDR1 SGHRS and CDR2 YFSETQ. CDR3 length: 16 residues. Unmatched junction bases numbered 9, after V lost 1 base and J lost 9 bases. The CDR3 DNA is TGCGCCAGCAGCTTGAGAACTAGCGGGGGTAAGGGTGAGCAGTTCTTC. This encodes CASSLRTSGGKGEQFF. The full variable domain, with the rest looked up from reference TRBV5-1 and TRBJ2-1, is KAGVTQTPRYLIKTRGQQVTLSCSPISGHRSVSWYQQTPGQGLQFLFEYFSETQRNKGNFPGRFSGRQFSNSRSEMNVSTLELGDSALYLCASSLRTSGGKGEQFFGPGTRLTVL.

The CDR3 nucleotides read TGTGCCAGCAGCCCCAGGACTAGCGGGATAGAGAAGGCAAACATTCAGTACTTC. Its translation is CASSPRTSGIEKANIQYF. This chain connects TRBV13 to TRBJ2-4; 12 bases align to TRBD2. After removal of 5 bases from V and 6 bases from J, the junction contained 14 bases not matched to a gene. This CDR3 is built from 18 residues. CDR1 and CDR2 from the germline V gene are PRHDT and FYEKMQ (reference sequence).

The rearrangement joins TRBV4-3 to TRBJ2-3, with D perhaps TRBD1 (6 bases). V lost 1 base to trimming and J lost 0 bases, with 11 bases between them. The CDR3 covers 16 residues. Germline V lookup: CDR1 LGHNA, CDR2 YSLEER. The CDR3 DNA reads as TGCGCCAGCAGCCAAGGTACGGACAGAAGCACAGATACGCAGTATTTT. Amino acids: CASSQGTDRSTDTQYF.

This clone showed up just once. This rearrangement joins TRBV30 to TRBJ1-4; tentatively, D is TRBD1 (5 bases). Trimming pared 0 bases from V and 3 bases from J, leaving 8 bases between. This CDR3 is 14 amino acids long. Germline CDR1 reads GTSNPN; CDR2 reads SVGIG (reference sequence). This CDR3 reads CAWSVGVANEKLFF. The CDR3 coding sequence is TGTGCCTGGAGTGTAGGGGTTGCTAATGAAAAACTGTTTTTT.

The gene calls are TRBV2 and TRBJ1-4, with D unresolved. The CDR3 runs to 14 residues. V dropped 5 bases and J dropped 3 bases, with 10 bases sitting between them. Germline V gives CDR1 SNHLY, CDR2 FYNNEI. The CDR3 nucleotides are TGTGCCAGCAGTAGAGAACAGTCTAATGAAAAACTGTTTTTT. Protein product: CASSREQSNEKLFF.

This chain links TRBV4-1 with TRBJ2-7, with D possibly TRBD2 on 6 matching bases. Between the trimmed V and J ends, which lost 3 bases and 1 base, there was a span of 16 bases. The CDR3 covers 16 residues. Germline assignment: CDR1 MGHRA and CDR2 YSYEKL. In DNA, the CDR3 is TGCGCCAGCAGCCACTCGCCGGGACTTTTATCCTACGAGCAGTACTTC. As protein: CASSHSPGLLSYEQYF.

The gene calls are TRBV6-1 and TRBJ2-7; 11 bases are a match to TRBD2. CDR3 length: 15 amino acids. With V trimmed by 1 base and J by 2 bases, 1 base remained unmatched. CDR1 is MNHNS and CDR2 is SASEGT in the germline V gene. The CDR3 region is CASSEGLAGTYEQYF. The CDR3 DNA sequence: TGTGCCAGCAGTGAAGGACTAGCGGGGACCTACGAGCAGTACTTC.

This clone came up once. The CDR3 DNA reads as TGCGCCAGCGGACAGGGATCAACTAATGAAAAACTGTTTTTT. This sequence encodes CASGQGSTNEKLFF. The chain links TRBV5-1 to TRBJ1-4, with 8 bases fitting TRBD1. There are 14 residues in the CDR3. Germline CDR1 and CDR2: SGHRS and YFSETQ. The ends lost 7 bases at V and 0 bases at J; junction bases unmatched: 2.

This chain connects TRBV25-1 to TRBJ1-4; 7 nucleotides line up with TRBD1. With V trimmed by 3 bases and J by 0 bases, 4 bases remained unmatched. The V gene's germline CDR1 is MGHDK and CDR2 SYGVNS. This CDR3 has 16 residues. The CDR3 region has the DNA TGTGCCAGCAGTGATTTGGACAGGACAACTAATGAAAAACTGTTTTTT. It codes for CASSDLDRTTNEKLFF.